This T cell receptor (beta chain) is from a study of glioma-infiltrating T cells after dendritic cell vaccination. Trimming at V came to 6 bases and at J to 8 bases, leaving 5 bases not matched to a gene. Germline assignment: CDR1 SNHLY and CDR2 FYNNEI. The CDR3 is made up of 14 amino acids. The assay was immunoSEQ multiplex PCR, and TCRdb's table has in-frame clones only and misses some. Among just under 85,000 clones listed, 85% to 90% were seen once. Specimen: blood, collected before dendritic cell vaccination. This clonotype was obtained from a human donor with glioblastoma. The chain uses TRBV2 and TRBJ1-4, with TRBD1 matching over 11 bases. CDR3 amino acids: CASRGQGGGEKLFF. In nucleotides, the CDR3 is TGTGCCAGCAGGGGACAGGGGGGAGGAGAAAAACTGTTTTTT.